This T cell receptor (beta chain) was captured in a study of control samples from healthy donors and cancer patients. Generated by immunoSEQ multiplex PCR, the TCRdb table keeps only in-frame clones and is missing some. The sample lists 90,000 to 110,000 clones; roughly 90% were seen once. This receptor was taken from a woman aged 50 to 60 in good health. Sequencing was carried out using blood.

For the CDR3, the DNA is TGTGCCAGCAGCCAGACTAGCGGGAGGACGTTCGGAGAAACTACGCAGTATTTT. Residues: CASSQTSGRTFGETTQYF. The V call is TRBV7-9, the J call TRBJ2-3, with 13 bases fitting TRBD2. V lost 5 bases, J lost 8 bases, and 16 bases stayed unmatched. Per germline, CDR1 SEHNR and CDR2 FQNEAQ (reference sequence). The length of the CDR3 is 18 residues. The full variable domain, in which reference TRBV7-9 and TRBJ2-3 provide the parts outside the CDR3, is DTGVSQNPRHKITKRGQNVTFRCDPISEHNRLYWYRQTLGQGPEFLTYFQNEAQLEKSRLLSDRFSAERPKGSFSTLEIQRTEQGDSAMYLCASSQTSGRTFGETTQYFGPGTRLTVL.